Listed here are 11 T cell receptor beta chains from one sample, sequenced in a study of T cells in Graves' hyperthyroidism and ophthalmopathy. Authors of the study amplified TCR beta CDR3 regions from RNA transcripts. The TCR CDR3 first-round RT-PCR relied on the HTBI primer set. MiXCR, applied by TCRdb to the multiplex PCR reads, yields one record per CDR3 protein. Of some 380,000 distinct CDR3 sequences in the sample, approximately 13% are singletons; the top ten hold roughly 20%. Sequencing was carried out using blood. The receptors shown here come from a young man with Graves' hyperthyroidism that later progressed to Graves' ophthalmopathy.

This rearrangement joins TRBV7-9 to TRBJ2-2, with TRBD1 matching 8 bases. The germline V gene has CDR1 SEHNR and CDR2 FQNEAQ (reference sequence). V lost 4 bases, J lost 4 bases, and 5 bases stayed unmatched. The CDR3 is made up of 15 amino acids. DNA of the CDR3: TGTGCCAGCAGCTCCGACAGGGGACCCACCGGGGAGCTGTTTTTT. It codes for CASSSDRGPTGELFF. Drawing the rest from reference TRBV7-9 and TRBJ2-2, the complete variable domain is DTGVSQNPRHKITKRGQNVTFRCDPISEHNRLYWYRQTLGQGPEFLTYFQNEAQLEKSRLLSDRFSAERPKGSFSTLEIQRTEQGDSAMYLCASSSDRGPTGELFFGEGSRLTVL.

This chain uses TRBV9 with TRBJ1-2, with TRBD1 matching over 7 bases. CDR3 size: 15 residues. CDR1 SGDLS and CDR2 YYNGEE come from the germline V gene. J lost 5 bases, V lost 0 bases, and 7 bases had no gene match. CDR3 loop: CASSVAGDSPYGYTF. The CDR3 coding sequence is TGTGCCAGCAGCGTAGCTGGGGACAGCCCATATGGCTACACCTTC.

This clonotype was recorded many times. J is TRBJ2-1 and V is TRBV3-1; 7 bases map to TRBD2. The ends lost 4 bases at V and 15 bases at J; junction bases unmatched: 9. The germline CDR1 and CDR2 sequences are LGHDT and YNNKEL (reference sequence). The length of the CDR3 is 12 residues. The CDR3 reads CASSLSGELRFF. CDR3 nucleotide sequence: TGTGCCAGCAGCCTAAGCGGGGAGTTACGGTTCTTC.

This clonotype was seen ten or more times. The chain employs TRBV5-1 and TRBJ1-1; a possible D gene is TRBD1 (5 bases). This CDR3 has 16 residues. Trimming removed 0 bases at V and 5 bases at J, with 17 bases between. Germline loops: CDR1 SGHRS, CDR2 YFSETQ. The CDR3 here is CASSLAGQFELTEAFF. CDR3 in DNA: TGCGCCAGCAGCTTGGCCGGACAATTTGAACTGACTGAAGCTTTCTTT.

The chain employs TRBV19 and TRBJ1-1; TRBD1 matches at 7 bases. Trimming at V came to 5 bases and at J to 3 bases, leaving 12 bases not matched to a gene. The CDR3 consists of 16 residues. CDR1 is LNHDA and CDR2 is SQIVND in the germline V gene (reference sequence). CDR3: CASSPWEGARDTEAFF. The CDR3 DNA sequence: TGTGCCAGTAGTCCCTGGGAGGGGGCGAGGGACACTGAAGCTTTCTTT.

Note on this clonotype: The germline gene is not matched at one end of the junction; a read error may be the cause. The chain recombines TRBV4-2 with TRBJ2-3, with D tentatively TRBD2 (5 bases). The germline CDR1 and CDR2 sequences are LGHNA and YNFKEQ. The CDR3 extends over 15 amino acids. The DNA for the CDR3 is TGTGCCAGCAGTCAAGGAGGACTGAGCACAGATACGCAGTATTTT. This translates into CASSQGGLSTDTQYF.

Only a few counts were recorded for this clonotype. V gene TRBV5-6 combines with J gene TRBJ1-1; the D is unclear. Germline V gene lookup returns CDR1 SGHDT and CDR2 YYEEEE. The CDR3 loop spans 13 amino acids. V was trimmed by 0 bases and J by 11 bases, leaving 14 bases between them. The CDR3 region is CASSLETRRYAFF. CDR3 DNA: TGTGCCAGCAGCTTGGAGACACGTAGATACGCTTTCTTT.

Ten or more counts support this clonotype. DNA of the CDR3: TGTGCCATCAGCCCCTCCGGGACAGTCTACGAGCAGTACTTC. Protein: CAISPSGTVYEQYF. The chain employs TRBV10-3 and TRBJ2-7; 7 bases align to TRBD1. Germline assignment: CDR1 ENHRY and CDR2 SYGVKD. There are 14 residues in the CDR3. With V trimmed by 6 bases and J by 3 bases, 8 bases remained unmatched.

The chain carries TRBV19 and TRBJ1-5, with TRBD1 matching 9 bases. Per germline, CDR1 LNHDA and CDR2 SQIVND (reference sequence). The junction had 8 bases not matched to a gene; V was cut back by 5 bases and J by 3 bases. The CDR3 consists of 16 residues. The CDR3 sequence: CASSDGQGNINQPQHF. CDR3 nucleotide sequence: TGTGCCAGTAGTGATGGACAGGGGAATATCAATCAGCCCCAGCATTTT.

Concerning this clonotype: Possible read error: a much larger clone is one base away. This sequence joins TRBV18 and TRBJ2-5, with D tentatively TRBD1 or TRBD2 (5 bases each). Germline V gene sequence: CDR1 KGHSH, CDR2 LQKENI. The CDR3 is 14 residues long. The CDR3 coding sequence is TGTGCCTGCTCTCCCGGGGCCCTCGGAGAGACCCAGTACTTC. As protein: CACSPGALGETQYF. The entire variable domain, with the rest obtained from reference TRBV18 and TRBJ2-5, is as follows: NAGVMQNPRHLVRRRGQEARLRCSPMKGHSHVYWYRQLPEEGLKFMVYLQKENIIDESGMPKERFSAEFPKEGPSILRIQQVVRGDSAAYFCACSPGALGETQYFGPGTRLLVL.

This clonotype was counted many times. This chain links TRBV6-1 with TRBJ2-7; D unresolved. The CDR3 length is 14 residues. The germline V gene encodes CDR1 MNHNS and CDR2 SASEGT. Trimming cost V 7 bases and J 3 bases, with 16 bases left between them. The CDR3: CASKGIVSNYEQYF. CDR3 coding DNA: TGTGCCAGCAAAGGAATTGTTTCCAACTACGAGCAGTACTTC.